Presented here are 24 T cell receptor beta chains from one specimen sequenced in a study of post-analysis software for immune sequencing data. Points from the study as a whole: Among five TRBV segments more frequent in patients than controls were TRBV5-6, TRBV5-1 and TRBV20-1.

No antigen is known for these receptors. Every TCR beta cDNA library bore unique molecular identifiers. MiXCR was run by TCRdb on the PCR reads, yielding one entry per CDR3 protein. The profile shows about 820,000 distinct CDR3 sequences, approximately 50% of them singletons. The sequenced sample consisted of blood. The receptors derive from a girl between 5 and 17 years old with multiple sclerosis.

This clonotype has more than one count but fewer than ten. The gene calls are TRBV7-9 and TRBJ1-1; the D is unclear. There are 14 residues in the CDR3. Germline CDR1 reads SEHNR; CDR2 reads FQNEAQ (reference sequence). Trimming pared 4 bases from V and 6 bases from J, leaving 15 bases between. CDR3 coding DNA: TGTGCCAGCAGCTCCCTTGAAGTGGCGGCTGAAGCTTTCTTT. As protein: CASSSLEVAAEAFF.

This clonotype showed up just once. V and J are TRBV20-1 and TRBJ2-6; 10 positions agree with TRBD2. CDR3 length: 19 residues. Looked up from germline, CDR1 is DFQATT and CDR2 is SNEGSKA (reference sequence). The V gene end was trimmed by 5 bases and the J gene end by 0 bases; junction bases not matched to a gene: 13. CDR3 DNA sequence: TGCAGTGCTTCCGGGACTAGCGTCCACAGGACCTCTGGGGCCAACGTCCTGACTTTC. Translating it yields CSASGTSVHRTSGANVLTF.

The chain couples TRBV15 to TRBJ2-3; D remains unclear. V lost 3 bases and J 6 bases, leaving 16 bases between the germline ends. Germline lookup yields CDR1 LNHNV and CDR2 YYDKDF (reference sequence). The CDR3 totals 15 residues. CDR3 in amino acids: CATSRDHVRWDTQYF. For the CDR3, the DNA is TGTGCCACCAGCAGGGACCACGTCCGATGGGATACGCAGTATTTT.

This clonotype has a single count. The chain has TRBV20-1 and TRBJ2-1; D possibly matches TRBD1 or TRBD2 (9 bases each). CDR3 length: 15 amino acids. Between the trimmed V and J ends, which lost 2 bases and 6 bases, there was a span of 17 bases. Germline loops: CDR1 DFQATT, CDR2 SNEGSKA (reference sequence). CDR3: CSARPLAGQGNEQFF. In DNA form, the CDR3 reads TGCAGTGCTAGACCTCTAGCGGGACAGGGCAATGAGCAGTTCTTC.

This chain uses TRBV5-1 with TRBJ2-1; D tentatively reads TRBD1 or TRBD2 (5 bases each). The CDR3 has 14 residues. V was shortened by 5 bases and J by 4 bases, with 13 bases between the two germline ends. Looked up from germline, CDR1 is SGHRS and CDR2 is YFSETQ. The CDR3 loop is CASRTRDQYNEQFF. As DNA, the CDR3 is TGCGCCAGCAGGACCCGGGACCAGTACAATGAGCAGTTCTTC.

The chain links TRBV20-1 to TRBJ2-7; TRBD2 matches 9 bases. V shed 0 bases, J shed 2 bases, and the junction held 5 bases outside the gene matches. The germline V gene encodes CDR1 DFQATT and CDR2 SNEGSKA (reference sequence). The CDR3 has 15 residues. CDR3 DNA sequence: TGCAGTGCTAGAGATCAAAAGCGGGGGGCCTACGAGCAGTACTTC. Translating it yields CSARDQKRGAYEQYF.

The CDR3 spells CASSSTVTVYNEQFF. Written as DNA, the CDR3 is TGCGCCAGCAGCTCAACAGTGACAGTCTACAATGAGCAGTTCTTC. The genes are TRBV5-1 and TRBJ2-1; D might be TRBD1 (5 bases). The germline V and J ends were trimmed by 3 bases and 3 bases, with 13 bases remaining between them. Germline CDR1 SGHRS, CDR2 YFSETQ. The CDR3 totals 15 residues.

In this sample, this clonotype turned up a few times. The rearrangement links TRBV4-1 to TRBJ1-5; TRBD1 might be the D (5 bases). V lost 0 bases and J lost 1, with 13 bases in between. The CDR3 consists of 17 residues. The V gene's germline CDR1 is MGHRA and CDR2 YSYEKL. DNA of the CDR3: TGCGCCAGCAGCCAAGATTCGTCAGGGACGAGCAATCAGCCCCAGCATTTT. Protein product: CASSQDSSGTSNQPQHF.

The gene calls are TRBV7-9 and TRBJ1-6; TRBD1 aligns across 7 bases. V gave up 7 bases and J gave up 9 bases; unmatched junction bases: 12. Per germline, CDR1 SEHNR and CDR2 FQNEAQ (reference sequence). The CDR3 is made up of 15 amino acids. The CDR3 region is CASNPGDRVFSPLHF. The CDR3 coding sequence is TGTGCCAGCAACCCCGGCGACAGGGTGTTTTCACCCCTCCACTTT.

This sequence joins TRBV30 and TRBJ2-7; 8 nucleotides line up with TRBD2. Germline V lookup: CDR1 GTSNPN, CDR2 SVGIG (reference sequence). V shed 2 bases and J 0 bases; nucleotides not matched to a gene: 6. This CDR3 has 15 residues. The CDR3 DNA reads as TGTGCCTGGAGTACTGGACTAGCCCCCTCCTACGAGCAGTACTTC. It translates to CAWSTGLAPSYEQYF.

The genes are TRBV29-1 and TRBJ1-4; no clear D. V was cut by 1 base and J by 7 bases, with 7 bases left in between. The CDR3 totals 12 residues. Germline V gives CDR1 SQVTM, CDR2 ANQGSEA. The CDR3, as DNA: TGCAGCGTTGAAGGCTCCTCTGAAAAACTGTTTTTT. Protein sequence: CSVEGSSEKLFF.

This clonotype was detected once. The V call is TRBV6-1, the J call TRBJ2-7; D is possibly TRBD1 (5 bases). Trimming removed 5 bases at V and 4 bases at J, with 12 bases between. Germline V gene sequence: CDR1 MNHNS, CDR2 SASEGT. CDR3 size: 13 residues. The CDR3 sequence: CASSTGSIYEQYF. The CDR3 DNA sequence: TGTGCCAGCAGTACAGGTTCAATTTACGAGCAGTACTTC.

This clonotype was observed a handful of times. The rearrangement joins TRBV5-6 to TRBJ2-1, with D tentatively TRBD2 (6 bases). Trimming took 2 bases from V and 3 from J, leaving 9 bases between them. The CDR3 is 14 residues long. Germline CDR1 is SGHDT and CDR2 is YYEEEE. The CDR3 coding sequence is TGTGCCAGCAGCTTCGATAGCGGCTACAATGAGCAGTTCTTC. Protein sequence: CASSFDSGYNEQFF. Full variable domain (outside the CDR3, taken from reference TRBV5-6 and TRBJ2-1): DAGVTQSPTHLIKTRGQQVTLRCSPKSGHDTVSWYQQALGQGPQFIFQYYEEEERQRGNFPDRFSGHQFPNYSSELNVNALLLGDSALYLCASSFDSGYNEQFFGPGTRLTVL.

The chain combines TRBV4-1 with TRBJ1-2; D gene uncertain. The V gene's germline CDR1 is MGHRA and CDR2 YSYEKL. V lost 3 bases and J 6 bases, leaving 5 bases between the germline ends. This CDR3 has 11 amino acids. The CDR3 sequence: CASSQANGYTF. The CDR3 region has the DNA TGCGCCAGCAGCCAGGCCAATGGCTACACCTTC.

This clonotype has a handful of counts. The chain uses TRBV12-3 or TRBV12-4 and TRBJ2-1; no clear D gene. The CDR3 runs 13 residues. V was pared by 5 bases and J by 6 bases, with 11 bases between. The DNA for the CDR3 is TGTGCCAGCAGTCCTGACCCGACCAATGAGCAGTTCTTC. This translates into CASSPDPTNEQFF.

This clonotype appeared a few times. The chain couples TRBV15 to TRBJ2-7; 8 bases are shared with TRBD1. CDR3 size: 13 residues. Per germline, CDR1 LNHNV and CDR2 YYDKDF (reference sequence). The V and J ends lost 4 bases and 6 bases, in that order; junction bases with no gene match: 5. The CDR3 nucleotides are TGTGCCACCAGCACCCAAACAGGGGGCGAGCAGTACTTC. Translated, it gives CATSTQTGGEQYF.

The gene calls are TRBV20-1 and TRBJ2-7; 7 bases agree with TRBD1. The CDR3 covers 11 residues. J gave up 6 bases and V 6 bases, and 5 bases lay outside the gene matches. CDR1 is DFQATT and CDR2 is SNEGSKA in the germline V gene (reference sequence). The CDR3 nucleotides are TGCAGTGCGCGAGACAGGGTCGAGCAGTACTTC. Its protein product is CSARDRVEQYF.

V gene TRBV25-1 combines with J gene TRBJ1-6; 7 bases agree with TRBD1. V lost 3 bases, J lost 9 bases, and 8 bases stayed unmatched. Germline values: CDR1 MGHDK, CDR2 SYGVNS. The CDR3 sequence is 15 residues long. The DNA for the CDR3 is TGTGCCAGCAGTGAGACGACAGGGACAAGTTCACCCCTCCACTTT. It specifies CASSETTGTSSPLHF.

The CDR3 reads CASSSRGRLADTQYF. CDR3 nucleotides: TGTGCCAGCAGCTCCAGGGGGCGCTTAGCAGATACGCAGTATTTT. The J gene is TRBJ2-3, the V gene TRBV7-4; 8 nucleotides align to TRBD1. There are 15 residues in the CDR3. J gave up 4 bases and V 4 bases, and 7 bases lay outside the gene matches. Germline loops: CDR1 SGHVT, CDR2 SQSDAQ.

This clonotype was observed a few times. The chain employs TRBV12-3 or TRBV12-4 and TRBJ1-2; D is uncertain. This CDR3 spans 15 amino acids. V was clipped by 5 bases and J by 5 bases, with 18 bases between them. CDR3 bases: TGTGCCAGCAGTGTCCGGGTGGCCGCGCCATATGGCTACACCTTC. As protein: CASSVRVAAPYGYTF.

V is TRBV27 and J is TRBJ1-2, with 7 bases matching TRBD1. This CDR3 is built from 13 residues. Germline V gene lookup returns CDR1 MNHEY and CDR2 SMNVEV (reference sequence). V was pared by 6 bases and J by 4 bases, with 5 bases of the junction left unmatched. Here the CDR3 reads CASRPGGFYGYTF. CDR3 bases: TGTGCCAGCAGACCAGGGGGTTTCTATGGCTACACCTTC.

This clonotype was counted between two and nine times. The chain uses TRBV30 and TRBJ1-1, with 8 bases identical to TRBD1. Germline lookup yields CDR1 GTSNPN and CDR2 SVGIG (reference sequence). The CDR3 sequence is 17 residues long. Germline trimming cut 0 bases from V and 11 bases from J; bases unmatched to any gene: 20. The CDR3 nucleotides are TGTGCCTGGAGTGTAGAGGCCCCGTGGACAGGGTTGCTGCGGGCTTTCTTT. Translated, it gives CAWSVEAPWTGLLRAFF.

The gene calls are TRBV5-1 and TRBJ1-1; 9 positions match TRBD1. CDR1 and CDR2 from the germline V gene are SGHRS and YFSETQ. Trimming removed 4 bases from V and 6 bases from J; junction bases left unmatched: 10. There are 15 residues in the CDR3. CDR3 bases: TGCGCCAGCAGCGCAAGGACAGGGGTTAAGGCTGAAGCTTTCTTT. Encoded protein: CASSARTGVKAEAFF.

V and J are TRBV6-5 and TRBJ2-7; D is undetermined. The J call is doubtful: the DNA matches TRBJ2-1 better. The CDR3 is 14 residues long. Looked up from germline, CDR1 is MNHEY and CDR2 is SVGAGI. CDR3 sequence (DNA): TGTGCCAGCAGTTACTTTCCCGCGGTGGGCGAGCAGTTCTTC. Amino acids: CASSYFPAVGEQFF.